The rows below give T cell receptor beta chains drawn from one sample of a study of T cells after yellow fever vaccination. TCRdb itself ran the 5' RACE reads through MiXCR, one entry per CDR3 protein. This sample yields about 58,000 distinct CDR3 sequences, of which roughly 6.9% are seen a single time; about 40% belongs to the top ten. Sequenced material: CD8+ T cells sorted from PBMCs, taken on the day of the first yellow fever vaccination. The source is a man younger than 35 who received the YFV17D yellow fever vaccine. CDR3s include the opening cysteine and the closing phenylalanine or tryptophan. D genes are given only for firm matches. Not all rows give a size; the values are once, few, many and, for expanded clones, a class.

CSARVSWSHPAEAFF	.	many	TRBJ1-1	TRBV20-1
CASSLEQGRAGELFF	TRBD1	.	TRBJ2-2	TRBV12-3/TRBV12-4
CASSLGPRDIGSNTEAFF	.	.	TRBJ1-1	TRBV11-1
CASSYSTPAGEAFF	.	.	TRBJ1-1	TRBV6-5
CASRLSGNWVGADTQYF	.	many	TRBJ2-3	TRBV12-3/TRBV12-4
CASSQEGGGLPLHF	.	many	TRBJ1-6	TRBV4-1
CSAFAYSSYNEQFF	.	few	TRBJ2-1	TRBV20-1
CAISPGVSGGEAFF	.	.	TRBJ1-1	TRBV10-3
CASSQTLTVYNEQFF	.	many	TRBJ2-1	TRBV3-1
CASSPALATGETQYF	.	few	TRBJ2-5	TRBV13
CASSLESSGGLNEQFF	TRBD2	few	TRBJ2-1	TRBV11-2
CSANGLAGAGTDTQYF	TRBD2	few	TRBJ2-3	TRBV29-1
CASSQDRRGGYNEQFF	.	.	TRBJ2-1	TRBV4-3
CASSLARLAGGSGDEQFF	TRBD2	few	TRBJ2-1	TRBV12-3/TRBV12-4
CASSLLGLSEAFF	.	many	TRBJ1-1	TRBV27
CASSTGERTGDVYGYTF	TRBD1	many	TRBJ1-2	TRBV5-1
CASTGALGVYTEAFF	.	.	TRBJ1-1	TRBV12-3/TRBV12-4
CSVDNGWGEKLFF	.	.	TRBJ1-4	TRBV29-1
CASSLGVSYEQYF	.	many	TRBJ2-7	TRBV7-3
CASSLKTDTQYF	.	many	TRBJ2-3	TRBV7-9
CASSLVQGRGEKLFF	.	many	TRBJ1-4	TRBV7-9
CASTLRGGQNEQFF	TRBD2	few	TRBJ2-1	TRBV19
CASSLKGGLAGYVETQYF	TRBD2	many	TRBJ2-5	TRBV27
CSAVWDRSYNEQFF	TRBD1	.	TRBJ2-1	TRBV20-1
CASSEHGKDYGYTF	.	many	TRBJ1-2	TRBV6-1
CASSPRFYQGAGNTIYF	.	medium-sized	TRBJ1-3	TRBV28
CASSQDELAGVQETQYF	TRBD2	many	TRBJ2-5	TRBV4-3
CASSLGVATGELFF	.	few	TRBJ2-2	TRBV5-4
CASSLSAGGHEQFF	.	many	TRBJ2-1	TRBV28
CASSRRQGALYEQYF	TRBD1	.	TRBJ2-7	TRBV4-1
CASSQELQGLYNEQFF	.	many	TRBJ2-1	TRBV14
CASSLLGRNSYNEQFF	.	.	TRBJ2-1	TRBV7-6
CASSQGSTYEQYF	.	many	TRBJ2-7	TRBV4-1
CASSLGGVGEQFF	.	few	TRBJ2-1	TRBV11-2
CASSLEAGNEKLFF	.	.	TRBJ1-4	TRBV5-4
CASSLGPRDGNQPQHF	.	few	TRBJ1-5	TRBV5-6
CSSIRGTYNEQFF	.	many	TRBJ2-1	TRBV29-1
CASSLRTSGGGTDTQYF	TRBD2	many	TRBJ2-3	TRBV13
CSARDPSGGDLYEQYF	TRBD2	.	TRBJ2-7	TRBV20-1
CASSVAKQDSPLHF	.	few	TRBJ1-6	TRBV9
CSARDPRYSGNTIYF	.	few	TRBJ1-3	TRBV20-1
CASSSGTYTGELFF	.	.	TRBJ2-2	TRBV6-5
CASSLGGDPIQYF	.	few	TRBJ2-4	TRBV7-8
CASSQETGVYGYTF	TRBD1	many	TRBJ1-2	TRBV3-1
CASSPRDSGGYF	TRBD2	many	TRBJ2-5	TRBV4-3
CASSPGIRVPNEKLFF	.	many	TRBJ1-4	TRBV7-2
CASSDLNTEAFF	.	many	TRBJ1-1	TRBV7-9
CASSQVGIADNEQFF	.	.	TRBJ2-1	TRBV4-3
CASSLMVAPSTDTQYF	.	many	TRBJ2-3	TRBV7-2
CASRLPLMNDNEQFF	.	many	TRBJ2-1	TRBV6-2/TRBV6-3
CASSQVWERETQYF	.	many	TRBJ2-5	TRBV14
CASSLGKDTQYF	.	.	TRBJ2-3	TRBV7-8
CASSQVLGQGGDGYTF	TRBD1	few	TRBJ1-2	TRBV4-2
CATSAGPYTDTQYF	.	.	TRBJ2-3	TRBV15